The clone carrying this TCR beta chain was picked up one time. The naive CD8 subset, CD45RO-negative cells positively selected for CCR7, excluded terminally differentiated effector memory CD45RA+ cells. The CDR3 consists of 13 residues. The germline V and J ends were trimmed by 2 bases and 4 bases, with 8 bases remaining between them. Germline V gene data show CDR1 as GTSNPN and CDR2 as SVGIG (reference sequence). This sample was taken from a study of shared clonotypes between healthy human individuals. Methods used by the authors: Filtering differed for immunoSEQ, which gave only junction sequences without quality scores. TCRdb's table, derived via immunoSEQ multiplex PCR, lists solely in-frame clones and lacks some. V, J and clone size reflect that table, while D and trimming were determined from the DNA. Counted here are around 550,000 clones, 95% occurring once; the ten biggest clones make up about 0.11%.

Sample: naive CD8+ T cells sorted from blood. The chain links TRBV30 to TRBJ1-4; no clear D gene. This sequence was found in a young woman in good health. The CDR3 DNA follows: TGTGCCTGGAGTAGCGGGGTTAATGAAAAACTGTTTTTT. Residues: CAWSSGVNEKLFF.